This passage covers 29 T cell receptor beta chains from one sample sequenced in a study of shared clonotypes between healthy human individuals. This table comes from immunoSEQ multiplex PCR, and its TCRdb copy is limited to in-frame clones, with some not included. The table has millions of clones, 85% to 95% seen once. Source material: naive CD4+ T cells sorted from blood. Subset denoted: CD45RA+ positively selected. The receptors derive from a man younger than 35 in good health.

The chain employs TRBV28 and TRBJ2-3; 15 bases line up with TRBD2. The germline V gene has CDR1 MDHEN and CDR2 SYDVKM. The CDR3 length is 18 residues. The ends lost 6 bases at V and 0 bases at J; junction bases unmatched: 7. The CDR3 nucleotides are TGTGCCAGCAGCCCCGGACTAGCGGGGGGGCCCAGCACAGATACGCAGTATTTT. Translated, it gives CASSPGLAGGPSTDTQYF.

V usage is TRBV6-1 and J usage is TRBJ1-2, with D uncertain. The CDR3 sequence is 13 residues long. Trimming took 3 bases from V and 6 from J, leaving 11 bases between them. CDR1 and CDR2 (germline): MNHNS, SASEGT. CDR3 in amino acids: CASSEVWADGYTF. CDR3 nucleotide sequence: TGTGCCAGCAGTGAGGTTTGGGCGGATGGCTACACCTTC.

The CDR3 reads CASSYSLQGGNSPLHF. As DNA, the CDR3 is TGTGCCAGCAGTTACTCCCTGCAGGGGGGTAATTCACCCCTCCACTTT. V usage is TRBV6-5 and J usage is TRBJ1-6; 7 bases agree with TRBD1. V dropped 0 bases and J dropped 6; count of bases not matched to a gene: 5. The CDR3 has 16 amino acids. The germline gives CDR1 MNHEY, CDR2 SVGAGI.

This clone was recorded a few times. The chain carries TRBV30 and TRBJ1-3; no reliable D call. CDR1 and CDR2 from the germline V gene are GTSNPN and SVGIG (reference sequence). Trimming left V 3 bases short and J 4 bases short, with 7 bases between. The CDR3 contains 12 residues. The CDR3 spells CAWSFGGNTIYF. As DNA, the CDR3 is TGTGCCTGGAGCTTCGGGGGAAACACCATATATTTT.

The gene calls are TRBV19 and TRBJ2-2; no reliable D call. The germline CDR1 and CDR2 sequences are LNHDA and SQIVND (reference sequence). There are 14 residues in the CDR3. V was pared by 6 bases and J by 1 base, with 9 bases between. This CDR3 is CASRISKNTGELFF. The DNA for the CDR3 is TGTGCCAGTAGAATTAGCAAGAACACCGGGGAGCTGTTTTTT. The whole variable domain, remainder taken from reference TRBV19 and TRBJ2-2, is DGGITQSPKYLFRKEGQNVTLSCEQNLNHDAMYWYRQDPGQGLRLIYYSQIVNDFQKGDIAEGYSVSREKKESFPLTVTSAQKNPTAFYLCASRISKNTGELFFGEGSRLTVL.

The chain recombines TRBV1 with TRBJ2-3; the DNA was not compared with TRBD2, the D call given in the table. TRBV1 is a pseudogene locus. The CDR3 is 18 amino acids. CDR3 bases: TGCACCAGCAGCCAGGCTAGCGGGAGGTCAACTAGCACAGATACGCAGTATTTT. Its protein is CTSSQASGRSTSTDTQYF.

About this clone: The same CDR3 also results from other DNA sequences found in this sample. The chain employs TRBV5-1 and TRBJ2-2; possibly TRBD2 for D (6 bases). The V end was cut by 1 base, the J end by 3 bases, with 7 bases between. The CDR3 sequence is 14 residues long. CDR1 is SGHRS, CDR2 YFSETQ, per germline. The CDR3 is CASSLTGDTGELFF. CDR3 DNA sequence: TGCGCCAGCAGCTTGACGGGGGACACCGGGGAGCTGTTTTTT.

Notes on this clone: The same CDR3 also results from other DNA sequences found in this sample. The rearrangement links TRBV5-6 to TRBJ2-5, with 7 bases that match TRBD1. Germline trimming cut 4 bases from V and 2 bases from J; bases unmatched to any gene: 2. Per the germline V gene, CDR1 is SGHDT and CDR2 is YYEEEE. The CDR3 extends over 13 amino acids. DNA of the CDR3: TGTGCCAGCAGCGGGACAGTGCAAGAGACCCAGTACTTC. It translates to CASSGTVQETQYF. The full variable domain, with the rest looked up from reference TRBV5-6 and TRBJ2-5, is DAGVTQSPTHLIKTRGQQVTLRCSPKSGHDTVSWYQQALGQGPQFIFQYYEEEERQRGNFPDRFSGHQFPNYSSELNVNALLLGDSALYLCASSGTVQETQYFGPGTRLLVL.

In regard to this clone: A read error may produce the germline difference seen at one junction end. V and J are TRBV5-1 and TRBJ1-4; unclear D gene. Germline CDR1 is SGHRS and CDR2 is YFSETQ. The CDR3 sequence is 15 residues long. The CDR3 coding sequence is TGCGCCAGCAGTTTGGCCCTTCCCACTAATGAAAAACTGTTTTTT. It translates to CASSLALPTNEKLFF.

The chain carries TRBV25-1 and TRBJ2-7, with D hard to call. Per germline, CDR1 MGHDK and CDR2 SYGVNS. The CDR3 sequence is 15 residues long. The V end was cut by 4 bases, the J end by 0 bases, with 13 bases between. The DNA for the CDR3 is TGTGCCAGCAGTGGAGAGGCAGTCCTCTCCTACGAGCAGTACTTC. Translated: CASSGEAVLSYEQYF.

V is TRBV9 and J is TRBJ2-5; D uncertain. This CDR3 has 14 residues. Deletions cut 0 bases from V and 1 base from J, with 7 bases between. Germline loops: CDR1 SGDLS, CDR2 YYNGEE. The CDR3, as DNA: TGTGCCAGCAGCGTAGGGTCGGCCCAAGAGACCCAGTACTTC. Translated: CASSVGSAQETQYF.

DNA of the CDR3: TGCGCCAGCAGCCCGGCCGTGGAGCGGGGCCCAAGGGGGACCCAGTACTTC. Amino acids: CASSPAVERGPRGTQYF. J is TRBJ2-5 and V is TRBV5-1, with 7 bases aligning to TRBD2. The germline V gene has CDR1 SGHRS and CDR2 YFSETQ. The CDR3 is 17 residues long. V trimming: 4 bases; J trimming: 7 bases; junction bases outside the gene matches: 19.

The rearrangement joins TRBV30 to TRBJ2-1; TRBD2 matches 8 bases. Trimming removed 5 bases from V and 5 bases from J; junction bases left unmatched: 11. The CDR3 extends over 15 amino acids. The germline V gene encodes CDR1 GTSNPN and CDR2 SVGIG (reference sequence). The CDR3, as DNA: TGTGCCTGGGCAGCACTAGCGGACCTACACAATGAGCAGTTCTTC. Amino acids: CAWAALADLHNEQFF.

The CDR3, as DNA: TGTGCCAGCAGCCGCCTGGACAGGGATGAGCAGCCCCAGCATTTT. Translated, it gives CASSRLDRDEQPQHF. The rearrangement joins TRBV5-6 to TRBJ1-5; 8 bases match TRBD1. Germline CDR1 is SGHDT and CDR2 is YYEEEE. J was trimmed by 7 bases and V by 4 bases; bases with no gene match: 10. CDR3 length: 15 residues.

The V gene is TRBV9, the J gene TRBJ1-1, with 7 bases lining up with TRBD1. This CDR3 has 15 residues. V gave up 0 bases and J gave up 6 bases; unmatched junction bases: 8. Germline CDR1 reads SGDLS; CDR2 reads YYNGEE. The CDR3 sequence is CASSVDGQAGPEAFF. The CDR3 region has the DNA TGTGCCAGCAGCGTAGATGGACAGGCGGGGCCTGAAGCTTTCTTT.

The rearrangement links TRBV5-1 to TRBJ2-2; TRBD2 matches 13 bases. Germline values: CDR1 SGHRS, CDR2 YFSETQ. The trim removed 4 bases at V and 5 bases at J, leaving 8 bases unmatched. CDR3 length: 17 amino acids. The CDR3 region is CASSPRTSGSGTGELFF. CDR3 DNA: TGCGCCAGCAGCCCCCGGACTAGCGGGAGTGGAACCGGGGAGCTGTTTTTT.

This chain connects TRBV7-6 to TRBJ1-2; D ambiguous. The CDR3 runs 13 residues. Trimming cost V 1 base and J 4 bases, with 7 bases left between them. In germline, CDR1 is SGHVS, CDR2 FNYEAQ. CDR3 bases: TGTGCCAGCAGCTTAGGAGCAGTCTATGGCTACACCTTC. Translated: CASSLGAVYGYTF.

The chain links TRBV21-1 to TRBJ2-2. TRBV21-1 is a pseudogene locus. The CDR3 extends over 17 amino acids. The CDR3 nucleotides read TGTGCCAGCAGCAAAAGTGAGGGGGGTTGTGGAACCGGGGAGCTGTTTTTT. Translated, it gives CASSKSEGGCGTGELFF.

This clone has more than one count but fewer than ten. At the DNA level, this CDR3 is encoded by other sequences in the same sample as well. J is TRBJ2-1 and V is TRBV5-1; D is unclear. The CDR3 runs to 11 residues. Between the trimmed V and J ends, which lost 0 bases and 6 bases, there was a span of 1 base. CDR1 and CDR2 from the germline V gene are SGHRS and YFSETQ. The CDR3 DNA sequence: TGCGCCAGCAGCTTGGCCAATGAGCAGTTCTTC. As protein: CASSLANEQFF.

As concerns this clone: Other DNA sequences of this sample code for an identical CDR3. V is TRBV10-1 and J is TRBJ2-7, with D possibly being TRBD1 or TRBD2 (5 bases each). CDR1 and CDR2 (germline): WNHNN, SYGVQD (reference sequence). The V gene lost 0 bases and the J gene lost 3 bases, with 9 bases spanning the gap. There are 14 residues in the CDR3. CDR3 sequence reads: CASSESAGGYEQYF. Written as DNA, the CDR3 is TGCGCCAGCAGTGAGTCCGCTGGGGGCTACGAGCAGTACTTC.

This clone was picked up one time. This chain's CDR3 is CASSLSGGPSYEQYF. The CDR3 DNA reads as TGTGCCAGCAGCCTTAGCGGGGGGCCCTCCTACGAGCAGTACTTC. The J gene is TRBJ2-7, the V gene TRBV7-6, with 10 positions matching TRBD2. CDR1 SGHVS and CDR2 FNYEAQ come from the germline V gene. V dropped 5 bases and J dropped 0; count of bases not matched to a gene: 4. The CDR3 runs to 15 residues.

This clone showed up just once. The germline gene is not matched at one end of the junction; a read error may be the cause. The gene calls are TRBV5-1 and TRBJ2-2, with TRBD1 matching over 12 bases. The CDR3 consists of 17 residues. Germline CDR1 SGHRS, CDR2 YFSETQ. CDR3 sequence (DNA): TGCGCCAGCAACTTGGGACAGGGGGCCGCGATCACCGGGGAGCTGTTTTTT. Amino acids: CASNLGQGAAITGELFF.

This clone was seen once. This CDR3 is CASELEQGSPYEQYF. The CDR3 coding sequence is TGTGCCAGCGAGCTAGAACAGGGGAGCCCCTACGAGCAGTACTTC. The gene calls are TRBV2 and TRBJ2-7, with 7 bases matching TRBD1. The CDR3 loop spans 15 amino acids. Germline CDR1 and CDR2: SNHLY and FYNNEI. With V trimmed by 8 bases and J by 2 bases, 12 bases remained unmatched.

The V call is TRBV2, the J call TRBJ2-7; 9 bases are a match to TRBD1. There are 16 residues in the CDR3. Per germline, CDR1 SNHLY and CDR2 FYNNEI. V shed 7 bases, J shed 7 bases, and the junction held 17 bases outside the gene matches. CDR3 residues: CASTPFAGQGPGEQYF. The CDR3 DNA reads TGTGCCAGCACACCCTTTGCGGGACAGGGACCGGGGGAGCAGTACTTC.

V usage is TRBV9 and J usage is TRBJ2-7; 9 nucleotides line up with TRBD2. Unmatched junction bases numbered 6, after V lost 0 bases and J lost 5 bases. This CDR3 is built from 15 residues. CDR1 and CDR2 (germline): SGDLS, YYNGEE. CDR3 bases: TGTGCCAGCAGCGTAGAGGCTAGCGGGACGAACGAGCAGTACTTC. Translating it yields CASSVEASGTNEQYF.

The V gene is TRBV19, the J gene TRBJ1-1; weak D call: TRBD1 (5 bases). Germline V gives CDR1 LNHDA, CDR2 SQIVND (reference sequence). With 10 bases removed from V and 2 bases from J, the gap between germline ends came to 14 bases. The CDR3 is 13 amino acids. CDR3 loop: CATLGTGNTEAFF. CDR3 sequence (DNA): TGTGCCACCCTAGGCACAGGAAACACTGAAGCTTTCTTT.

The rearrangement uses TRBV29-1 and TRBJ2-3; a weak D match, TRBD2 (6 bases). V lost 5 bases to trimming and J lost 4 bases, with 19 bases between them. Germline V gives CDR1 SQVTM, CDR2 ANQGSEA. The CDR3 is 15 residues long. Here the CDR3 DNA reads TGCAGCGTTTTGGAGTGGGCGGGGATCGCAGATACGCAGTATTTT. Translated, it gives CSVLEWAGIADTQYF.

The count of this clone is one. CDR3 DNA sequence: TGTGCCAGCAGACTCCAAACCGGGTATGGCTACACCTTC. Protein sequence: CASRLQTGYGYTF. The gene calls are TRBV6-5 and TRBJ1-2, with unresolved D. Per germline, CDR1 MNHEY and CDR2 SVGAGI. CDR3 size: 13 residues. V was pared by 6 bases and J by 5 bases, with 13 bases between.

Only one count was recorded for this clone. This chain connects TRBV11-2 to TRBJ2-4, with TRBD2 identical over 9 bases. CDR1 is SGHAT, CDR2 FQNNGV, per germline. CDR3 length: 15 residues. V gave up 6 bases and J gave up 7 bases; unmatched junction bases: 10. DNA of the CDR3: TGTGCCAGCAGTCTTAGCGGGAGAGAGGGGAACATTCAGTACTTC. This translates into CASSLSGREGNIQYF.